This TCR beta chain was recorded in a study of T cells in localized non-small cell lung cancer. As for this clone: Its antigen is not known.

Here immunoSEQ multiplex PCR was the method, and the copy in TCRdb shows in-frame clones only, minus some. Of approximately 4,200 clones listed, under 40% are singletons. V shed 5 bases and J 0 bases; nucleotides not matched to a gene: 5. The CDR3 runs to 15 residues. Germline CDR1 reads MNHGY; CDR2 reads SAAAGT. Overall study results and limits: A median of about 58 of the top 100 tumor clones appeared in adjacent lung, which was paired and uninvolved.

The clonotype was recovered from an older male donor with stage I lung adenocarcinoma. J is TRBJ1-2 and V is TRBV6-8, with 8 positions matching TRBD1. Sequences were derived from lung tumor tissue, sampled before any cancer treatment. The CDR3 loop is CASSKQGGPNYGYTF. CDR3 sequence (DNA): TGTGCCAGCAGTAAACAGGGGGGCCCTAACTATGGCTACACCTTC.